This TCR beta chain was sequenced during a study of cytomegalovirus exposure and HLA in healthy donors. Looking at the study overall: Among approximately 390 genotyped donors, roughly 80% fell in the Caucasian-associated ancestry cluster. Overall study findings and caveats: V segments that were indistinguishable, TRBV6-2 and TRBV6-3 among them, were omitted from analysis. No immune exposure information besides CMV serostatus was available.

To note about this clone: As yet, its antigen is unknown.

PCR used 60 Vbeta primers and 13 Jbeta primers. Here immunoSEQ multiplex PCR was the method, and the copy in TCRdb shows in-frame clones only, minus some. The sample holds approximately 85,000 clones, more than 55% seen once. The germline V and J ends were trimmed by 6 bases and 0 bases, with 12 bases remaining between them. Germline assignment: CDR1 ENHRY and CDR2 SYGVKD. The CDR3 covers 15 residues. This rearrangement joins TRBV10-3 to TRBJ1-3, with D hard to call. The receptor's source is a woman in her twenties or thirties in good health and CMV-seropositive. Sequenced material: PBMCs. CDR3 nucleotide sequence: TGTGCCATCAGAGCTGGAGGTATCTCTGGAAACACCATATATTTT. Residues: CAIRAGGISGNTIYF.